Following are 4 T cell receptor beta chains from one sample sequenced in a study of response to subunit inactivated influenza vaccine. One entry per CDR3 protein, called by TCRdb with MiXCR from the RT-PCR reads. In the table there are hundreds of thousands of distinct CDR3 sequences, 6.5% to 8% of which are singletons. The starting material was PBMCs from blood, obtained around 25 months after vaccination. The receptor source for this set is a man between 50 and 69 years old who received an inactivated influenza vaccine.

This clonotype has a count of ten or more. The junction does not match germline at one end; this may be a read error. The chain links TRBV7-7 to TRBJ2-5; no firm D call. Germline-derived CDR1 and CDR2 are SSHAT and FNYEAQ (reference sequence). The CDR3 runs to 16 residues. The CDR3 reads CASSLGRALQKETQYF. CDR3 nucleotide sequence: TGTGCTAGCAGCTTAGGCCGGGCCCTCCAGAAGGAGACCCAGTACTTC. Full variable domain (outside the CDR3, taken from reference TRBV7-7 and TRBJ2-5): GAGVSQSPRYKVTKRGQDVTLRCDPISSHATLYWYQQALGQGPEFLTYFNYEAQPDKSGLPSDRFSAERPEGSISTLTIQRTEQRDSAMYRCASSLGRALQKETQYFGPGTRLLVL.

V gene TRBV4-1 combines with J gene TRBJ2-7; 7 bases fit TRBD1. The CDR3 sequence is 17 residues long. Germline assignment: CDR1 MGHRA and CDR2 YSYEKL. The trim removed 0 bases at V and 1 base at J, leaving 9 bases unmatched. DNA for the CDR3: TGCGCCAGCAGCCAAGACCCCCCGGAACAGGGGTCCTACGAGCAGTACTTC. Its translation is CASSQDPPEQGSYEQYF.

The CDR3 coding sequence is TGTGCCAGCAGTTTGGTCCAGGGTACCTACAATGAGCAGTTCTTC. Its translation: CASSLVQGTYNEQFF. V and J are TRBV28 and TRBJ2-1; possibly TRBD1 for D (5 bases). Trimming pared 3 bases from V and 2 bases from J, leaving 11 bases between. This CDR3 contains 15 residues. The V gene's germline CDR1 is MDHEN and CDR2 SYDVKM.

This clonotype was counted many times. The V and J genes are TRBV20-1 and TRBJ1-2, with 8 bases fitting TRBD1. The V gene end was trimmed by 5 bases and the J gene end by 5 bases; junction bases not matched to a gene: 4. CDR1 DFQATT and CDR2 SNEGSKA come from the germline V gene (reference sequence). The CDR3 is 12 amino acids. DNA for the CDR3: TGCAGTGCTGGACAGGGCCCGTATGGCTACACCTTC. It encodes CSAGQGPYGYTF.